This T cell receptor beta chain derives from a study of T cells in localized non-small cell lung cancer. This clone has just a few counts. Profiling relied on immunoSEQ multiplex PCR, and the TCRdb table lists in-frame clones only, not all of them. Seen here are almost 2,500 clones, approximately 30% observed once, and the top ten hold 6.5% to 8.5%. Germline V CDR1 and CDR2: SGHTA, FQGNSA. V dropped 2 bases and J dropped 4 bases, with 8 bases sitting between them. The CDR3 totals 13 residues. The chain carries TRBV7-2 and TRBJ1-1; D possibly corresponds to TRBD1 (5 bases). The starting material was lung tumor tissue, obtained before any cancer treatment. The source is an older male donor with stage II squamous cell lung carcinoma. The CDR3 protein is CASSLYGTTEAFF. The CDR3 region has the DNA TGTGCCAGCAGCTTATACGGGACCACTGAAGCTTTCTTT. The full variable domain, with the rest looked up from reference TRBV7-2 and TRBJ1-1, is GAGVSQSPSNKVTEKGKDVELRCDPISGHTALYWYRQSLGQGLEFLIYFQGNSAPDKSGLPSDRFSAERTGGSVSTLTIQRTQQEDSAVYLCASSLYGTTEAFFGQGTRLTVV.